The next 26 T cell receptor beta chains were all read from a single sample in a study of graft-versus-host responses after intestinal transplantation. The assay was immunoSEQ multiplex PCR, and TCRdb's table has in-frame clones only and misses some. Seen here are tens of thousands of clones, roughly 92% observed once, and the top ten hold about 0.28%. These TCRs are of unknown antigen specificity. The sequencing here drew on unstimulated CD4+ T cells sorted from spleen or lymph node cells, taken before intestinal transplant. Receptors were obtained from a human donor who received an intestinal transplant.

This chain joins TRBV6-1 and TRBJ2-2; 13 nucleotides line up with TRBD2. CDR1 is MNHNS and CDR2 is SASEGT in the germline V gene. The CDR3 runs to 14 residues. V trimming: 6 bases; J trimming: 5 bases; junction bases outside the gene matches: 0. DNA of the CDR3: TGTGCCAGCAGACTAGCGGGAGGGACCGGGGAGCTGTTTTTT. It is translated as CASRLAGGTGELFF.

The chain is built from TRBV19 and TRBJ1-2, with 8 bases that match TRBD1. This CDR3 has 14 residues. Germline loops: CDR1 LNHDA, CDR2 SQIVND (reference sequence). Losses at the gene ends were 4 bases for V and 5 bases for J; bases not matched to a gene: 6. The CDR3 DNA sequence: TGTGCCAGTAGTACCGTGGACAGGGTTTATGGCTACACCTTC. It translates to CASSTVDRVYGYTF.

The CDR3 region has the DNA TGTGCCAGCAGCGTAGGGATGGGCGAGACCCAGTACTTC. Translating gives CASSVGMGETQYF. The chain carries TRBV9 and TRBJ2-5; D is ambiguous. CDR1 SGDLS and CDR2 YYNGEE come from the germline V gene. There are 13 residues in the CDR3. Trimming took 0 bases from V and 5 from J, leaving 8 bases between them.

This clone is a singleton in its sample. The rearrangement links TRBV5-1 to TRBJ2-2; maybe TRBD2 (6 bases). The CDR3 is 13 residues long. The ends were cut back, 4 bases at V and 4 bases at J, with 8 bases in the middle. CDR1 is SGHRS, CDR2 YFSETQ, per germline. CDR3: CASSLAITGELFF. The DNA for the CDR3 is TGCGCCAGCAGCCTAGCGATCACCGGGGAGCTGTTTTTT.

The chain links TRBV6-1 to TRBJ2-7, with TRBD1 as a possible D gene (6 bases). The CDR3 spans 15 residues. The germline CDR1 and CDR2 sequences are MNHNS and SASEGT. Trimming removed 7 bases from V and 3 bases from J, with 19 bases in between. In DNA form, the CDR3 reads TGTGCCAGCATCTCCCAGAAGGGGGTAAACTACGAGCAGTACTTC. As protein: CASISQKGVNYEQYF.

The sample holds one count of this clone. The chain employs TRBV4-2 and TRBJ2-2; 9 bases map to TRBD2. The germline gives CDR1 LGHNA, CDR2 YNFKEQ. The CDR3 extends over 17 amino acids. Unmatched junction bases numbered 7, after V lost 1 base and J lost 4 bases. Here the CDR3 DNA reads TGTGCCAGCAGCCAAGTTGGTGGCGGGGGGGGCACCGGGGAGCTGTTTTTT. Translating gives CASSQVGGGGGTGELFF.

The chain is built from TRBV18 and TRBJ2-1; possibly TRBD2 for D (6 bases). This CDR3 comprises 13 residues. V lost 4 bases, J lost 9 bases, and 13 bases lay in between. The germline V gene encodes CDR1 KGHSH and CDR2 LQKENI. CDR3 loop: CASSLSLAVEQFF. The CDR3 coding sequence is TGTGCCAGCTCACTTTCCTTAGCGGTTGAGCAGTTCTTC.

As DNA, the CDR3 is TGTGCCAGCAGCTTAGAAGTGGACAGGGGGCTCGGTGGCTACACCTTC. This gives the protein CASSLEVDRGLGGYTF. V is TRBV7-9 and J is TRBJ1-2; TRBD1 matches 11 bases. Losses at the gene ends were 1 base for V and 7 bases for J; bases not matched to a gene: 8. Looked up from germline, CDR1 is SEHNR and CDR2 is FQNEAQ (reference sequence). This CDR3 contains 16 residues.

The chain joins TRBV9 to TRBJ1-3; TRBD1 is a possible D gene (5 bases). The CDR3 runs to 13 residues. The V gene lost 0 bases and the J gene lost 8 bases, with 9 bases spanning the gap. Germline V gene sequence: CDR1 SGDLS, CDR2 YYNGEE. CDR3 DNA sequence: TGTGCCAGCAGCGTAGGCCAGGGTTACACCATATATTTT. It codes for CASSVGQGYTIYF.

The rearrangement joins TRBV10-3 to TRBJ1-2; 7 bases match TRBD1. V gave up 0 bases and J gave up 8 bases; unmatched junction bases: 12. Germline V CDR1 and CDR2: ENHRY, SYGVKD. The CDR3 runs to 16 residues. CDR3: CAISESITGESGGYTF. The CDR3 bases are TGTGCCATCAGTGAGTCGATTACAGGGGAGTCTGGGGGCTACACCTTC.

This chain joins TRBV27 and TRBJ2-5; 9 nucleotides line up with TRBD2. Germline V gene lookup returns CDR1 MNHEY and CDR2 SMNVEV (reference sequence). V lost 7 bases to trimming and J lost 7 bases; unmatched junction nucleotides: 19. The CDR3 runs to 17 residues. CDR3 nucleotide sequence: TGTGCCAGCACCCATCTCCCCTATAGCGGGAGCTTGGTGACCCAGTACTTC. Amino acids: CASTHLPYSGSLVTQYF.

The CDR3 protein is CASSLGDRSNQPQHF. The DNA of the CDR3 is TGTGCCAGCAGCCTCGGGGACAGAAGCAATCAGCCCCAGCATTTT. This chain connects TRBV7-8 to TRBJ1-5, with 7 bases matching TRBD1. The CDR3 consists of 15 residues. CDR1 and CDR2 from the germline V gene are SGHVS and FQNEAQ. J was trimmed by 1 base and V by 5 bases; bases with no gene match: 5.

The chain joins TRBV7-2 to TRBJ1-2; 7 bases are a match to TRBD1. V gave up 6 bases and J gave up 5 bases; unmatched junction bases: 9. Germline V gene sequence: CDR1 SGHTA, CDR2 FQGNSA. The CDR3 has 14 residues. CDR3 residues: CASSSRTGEYGYTF. The CDR3 bases are TGTGCCAGCAGTTCTAGGACAGGTGAATATGGCTACACCTTC. Variable domain in full (rest from reference TRBV7-2 and TRBJ1-2): GAGVSQSPSNKVTEKGKDVELRCDPISGHTALYWYRQSLGQGLEFLIYFQGNSAPDKSGLPSDRFSAERTGGSVSTLTIQRTQQEDSAVYLCASSSRTGEYGYTFGSGTRLTVV.

The chain couples TRBV27 to TRBJ2-2; 9 positions agree with TRBD2. Germline trimming cut 3 bases from V and 7 bases from J; bases unmatched to any gene: 15. Germline values: CDR1 MNHEY, CDR2 SMNVEV (reference sequence). The CDR3 consists of 18 residues. The CDR3 bases are TGTGCCAGCAGTTTTGGGGTGATAGCGGGAGCAAGGCACGGGGAGCTGTTTTTT. This gives the protein CASSFGVIAGARHGELFF.

This clone was picked up one time. This sequence joins TRBV28 and TRBJ2-7; the match to TRBD1 covers 7 bases. Germline V gene sequence: CDR1 MDHEN, CDR2 SYDVKM. The CDR3 consists of 16 residues. The J segment lost 0 bases and the V segment lost 5 bases, leaving 10 bases of the junction unmatched. The CDR3: CASSDMPRDSSYEQYF. The CDR3 nucleotides are TGTGCCAGCAGTGACATGCCCCGGGACAGCTCCTACGAGCAGTACTTC.

The V call is TRBV7-2, the J call TRBJ2-7, with 7 bases aligning to TRBD2. This CDR3 region has 14 residues. CDR1 is SGHTA, CDR2 FQGNSA, per germline. V lost 4 bases and J lost 0; bases outside the gene matches: 3. CDR3: CASSSSGASYEQYF. CDR3 sequence (DNA): TGTGCCAGCAGCTCCAGCGGGGCCTCCTACGAGCAGTACTTC.

The chain has TRBV6-5 and TRBJ2-5, with 7 bases matching TRBD1. Germline CDR1 and CDR2: MNHEY and SVGAGI. The CDR3 is 13 amino acids. Trimming at V came to 8 bases and at J to 4 bases, leaving 7 bases not matched to a gene. The CDR3 region is CASDPRGPETQYF. The CDR3 DNA follows: TGTGCCAGCGACCCGAGGGGGCCAGAGACCCAGTACTTC.

The CDR3 bases are TGTGCCAGCAGCTCCCCCCGTGCCGGCCTACAAGAGACCCAGTACTTC. Protein sequence: CASSSPRAGLQETQYF. The gene calls are TRBV7-9 and TRBJ2-5; D is ambiguous. Between the trimmed V and J ends, which lost 4 bases and 2 bases, there was a span of 17 bases. The CDR3 contains 16 residues. The germline V gene has CDR1 SEHNR and CDR2 FQNEAQ (reference sequence).

V is TRBV27 and J is TRBJ1-6; D gene uncertain. The germline V and J ends were trimmed by 7 bases and 4 bases, with 17 bases remaining between them. CDR1 is MNHEY, CDR2 SMNVEV, per germline (reference sequence). The CDR3 runs 16 residues. Here the CDR3 reads CASKIIGRAYNSPLHF. The CDR3 nucleotides read TGTGCCAGCAAAATTATTGGACGGGCGTATAATTCACCCCTCCACTTT.

The chain couples TRBV5-4 to TRBJ2-7; TRBD2 agrees at 10 bases. The germline CDR1 and CDR2 sequences are SGHNT and YYREEE (reference sequence). J lost 0 bases, V lost 2 bases, and 5 bases had no gene match. The CDR3 spans 16 residues. The CDR3 spells CASSLSTSGISYEQYF. CDR3 nucleotides: TGTGCCAGCAGCTTATCAACTAGCGGGATCTCCTACGAGCAGTACTTC.

The genes are TRBV18 and TRBJ1-2; a possible D gene is TRBD1 (6 bases). The CDR3 extends over 16 amino acids. The germline gives CDR1 KGHSH, CDR2 LQKENI. V lost 0 bases to trimming and J lost 8 bases, with 19 bases between them. In DNA, the CDR3 is TGTGCCAGCTCACCACCGGAGCAGGGGAAGGAATTCGGCTACACCTTC. Amino acids: CASSPPEQGKEFGYTF. Supplemented by reference TRBV18 and TRBJ1-2, the full variable domain reads NAGVMQNPRHLVRRRGQEARLRCSPMKGHSHVYWYRQLPEEGLKFMVYLQKENIIDESGMPKERFSAEFPKEGPSILRIQQVVRGDSAAYFCASSPPEQGKEFGYTFGSGTRLTVV.

The chain links TRBV5-1 to TRBJ2-7, with D possibly being TRBD1 or TRBD2 (5 bases each). Germline V gene sequence: CDR1 SGHRS, CDR2 YFSETQ. Trimming pared 4 bases from V and 4 bases from J, leaving 21 bases between. The CDR3 totals 16 residues. CDR3 sequence: CASSARGGRALYEQYF. CDR3 coding DNA: TGCGCCAGCAGCGCCCGCGGAGGCAGGGCCCTTTACGAGCAGTACTTC. The entire variable domain, with the rest obtained from reference TRBV5-1 and TRBJ2-7, is as follows: KAGVTQTPRYLIKTRGQQVTLSCSPISGHRSVSWYQQTPGQGLQFLFEYFSETQRNKGNFPGRFSGRQFSNSRSEMNVSTLELGDSALYLCASSARGGRALYEQYFGPGTRLTVT.

Here the CDR3 reads CASSRSSGRAYNEQFF. Here the CDR3 DNA reads TGTGCCAGCAGTAGATCTAGCGGGAGGGCCTACAATGAGCAGTTCTTC. The rearrangement uses TRBV27 and TRBJ2-1; 12 bases match TRBD2. CDR1 is MNHEY and CDR2 is SMNVEV in the germline V gene (reference sequence). V shed 5 bases, J shed 2 bases, and the junction held 4 bases outside the gene matches. The CDR3 runs to 16 residues.

The chain joins TRBV27 to TRBJ1-2; D not certain. The CDR3 has 13 amino acids. V was trimmed by 2 bases and J by 8 bases, leaving 12 bases between them. Germline values: CDR1 MNHEY, CDR2 SMNVEV (reference sequence). The CDR3 spells CASSLREGWGYTF. Written as DNA, the CDR3 is TGTGCCAGCAGTTTAAGGGAGGGTTGGGGCTACACCTTC.

The rearrangement uses TRBV5-1 and TRBJ2-3; TRBD1 might be the D (5 bases). CDR3 length: 12 residues. V was pared by 2 bases and J by 4 bases, with 5 bases between. In germline, CDR1 is SGHRS, CDR2 YFSETQ. The CDR3 nucleotides are TGCGCCAGCAGCTTAGGGGCAGATACGCAGTATTTT. It translates to CASSLGADTQYF.

With regard to this clone: The junction shows a germline mismatch at one end, possibly a read error. V is TRBV19 and J is TRBJ1-1; TRBD1 matches at 7 bases. The CDR3 runs 15 residues. CDR1 is LNHDA and CDR2 is SQIVND in the germline V gene (reference sequence). The CDR3 sequence: CTSSIRQGMGTEAFF. Here the CDR3 DNA reads TGTACCAGTAGTATAAGACAGGGTATGGGCACTGAAGCTTTCTTT.